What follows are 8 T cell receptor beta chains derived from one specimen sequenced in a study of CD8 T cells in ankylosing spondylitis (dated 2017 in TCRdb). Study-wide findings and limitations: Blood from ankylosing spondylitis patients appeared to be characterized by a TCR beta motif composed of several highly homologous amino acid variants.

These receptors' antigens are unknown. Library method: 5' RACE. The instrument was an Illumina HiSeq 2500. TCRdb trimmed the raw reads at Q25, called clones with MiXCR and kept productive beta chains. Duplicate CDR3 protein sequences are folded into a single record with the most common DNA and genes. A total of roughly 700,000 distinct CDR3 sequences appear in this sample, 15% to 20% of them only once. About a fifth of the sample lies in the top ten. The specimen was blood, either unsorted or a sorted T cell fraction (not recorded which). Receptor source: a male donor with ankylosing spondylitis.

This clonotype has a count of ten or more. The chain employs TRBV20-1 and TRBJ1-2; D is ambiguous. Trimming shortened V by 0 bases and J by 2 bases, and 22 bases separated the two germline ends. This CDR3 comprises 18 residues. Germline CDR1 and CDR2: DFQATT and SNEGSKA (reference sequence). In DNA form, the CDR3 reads TGCAGTGCTAGAGAATGGGCCCCTCGGGAACCGCACAACTATGGCTACACCTTC. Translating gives CSAREWAPREPHNYGYTF.

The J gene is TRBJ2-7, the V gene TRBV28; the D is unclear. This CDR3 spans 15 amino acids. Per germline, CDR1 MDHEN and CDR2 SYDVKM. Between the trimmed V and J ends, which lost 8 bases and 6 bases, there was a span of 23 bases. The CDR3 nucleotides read TGTGCCAGCTCCCCACGGCAAAGGTCGGGCCTCGAGCAGTACTTC. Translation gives CASSPRQRSGLEQYF.

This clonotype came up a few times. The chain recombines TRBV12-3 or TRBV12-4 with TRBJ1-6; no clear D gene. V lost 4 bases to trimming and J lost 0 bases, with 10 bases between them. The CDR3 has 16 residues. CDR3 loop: CASSSGLNSYNSPLHF. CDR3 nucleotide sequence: TGTGCCAGCAGTTCTGGACTCAACTCCTATAATTCACCCCTCCACTTT.

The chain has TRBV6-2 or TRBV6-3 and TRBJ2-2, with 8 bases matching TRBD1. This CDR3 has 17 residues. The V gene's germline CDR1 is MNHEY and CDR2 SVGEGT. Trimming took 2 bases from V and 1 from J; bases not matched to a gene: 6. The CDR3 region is CASSYRPGTGNTGELFF. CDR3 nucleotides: TGTGCCAGCAGTTACAGGCCCGGGACAGGGAACACCGGGGAGCTGTTTTTT.

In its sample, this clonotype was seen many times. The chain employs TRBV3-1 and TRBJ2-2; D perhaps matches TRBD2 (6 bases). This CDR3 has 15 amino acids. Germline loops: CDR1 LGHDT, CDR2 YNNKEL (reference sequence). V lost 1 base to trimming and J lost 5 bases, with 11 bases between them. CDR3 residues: CASSQGWRATGELFF. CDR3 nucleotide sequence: TGTGCCAGCAGCCAAGGTTGGAGGGCTACCGGGGAGCTGTTTTTT.

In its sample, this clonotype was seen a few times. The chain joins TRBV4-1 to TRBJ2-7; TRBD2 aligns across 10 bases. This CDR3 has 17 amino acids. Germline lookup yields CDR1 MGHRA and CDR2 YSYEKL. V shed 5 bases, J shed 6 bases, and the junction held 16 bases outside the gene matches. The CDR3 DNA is TGCGCCAGCAGCGTTCCTAGATTACTAGCGGGATCGGGCGAGCAGTACTTC. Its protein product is CASSVPRLLAGSGEQYF.

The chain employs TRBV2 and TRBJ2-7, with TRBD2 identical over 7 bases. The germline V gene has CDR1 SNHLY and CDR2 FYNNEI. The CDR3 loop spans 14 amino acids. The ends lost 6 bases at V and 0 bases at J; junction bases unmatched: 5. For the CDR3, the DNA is TGTGCCAGCAGAACTAGCGTAAGCTCCTACGAGCAGTACTTC. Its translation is CASRTSVSSYEQYF.

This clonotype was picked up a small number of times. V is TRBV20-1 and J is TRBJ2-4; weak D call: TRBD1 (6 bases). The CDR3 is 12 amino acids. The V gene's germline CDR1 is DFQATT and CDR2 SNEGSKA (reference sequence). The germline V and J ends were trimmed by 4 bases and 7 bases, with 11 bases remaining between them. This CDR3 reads CSANQGRNIQYF. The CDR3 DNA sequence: TGCAGTGCTAACCAGGGGCGGAACATTCAGTACTTC.